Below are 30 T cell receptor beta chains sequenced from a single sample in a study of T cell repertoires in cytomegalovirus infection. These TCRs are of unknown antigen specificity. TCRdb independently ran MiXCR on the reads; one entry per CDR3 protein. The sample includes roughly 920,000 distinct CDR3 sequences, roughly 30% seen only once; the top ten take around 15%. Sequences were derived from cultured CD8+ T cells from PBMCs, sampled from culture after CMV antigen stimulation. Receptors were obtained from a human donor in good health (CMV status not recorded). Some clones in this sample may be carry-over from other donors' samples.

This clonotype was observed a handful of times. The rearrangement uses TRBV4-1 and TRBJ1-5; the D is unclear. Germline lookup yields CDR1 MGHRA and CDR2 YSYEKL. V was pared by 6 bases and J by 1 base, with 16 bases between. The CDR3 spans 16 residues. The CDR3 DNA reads TGCGCCAGCAGTCCCCTAGGTGGGCTGAGCAATCAGCCCCAGCATTTT. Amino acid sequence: CASSPLGGLSNQPQHF.

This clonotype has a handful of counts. The CDR3 here is CASSVGTGLSYEQYF. CDR3 DNA sequence: TGTGCCAGCAGTGTAGGGACAGGGCTTTCGTACGAGCAGTACTTC. The chain has TRBV6-1 and TRBJ2-7; 9 bases fit TRBD1. V shed 4 bases and J 4 bases; nucleotides not matched to a gene: 8. The germline V gene encodes CDR1 MNHNS and CDR2 SASEGT. The CDR3 covers 15 residues.

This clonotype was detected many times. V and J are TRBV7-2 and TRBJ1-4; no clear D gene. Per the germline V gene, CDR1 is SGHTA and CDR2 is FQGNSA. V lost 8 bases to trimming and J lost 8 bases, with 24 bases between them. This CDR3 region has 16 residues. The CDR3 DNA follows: TGTGCCAGCTGTCCCGGGTTCTCCTCGGGAGTGGAAAAACTGTTTTTT. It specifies CASCPGFSSGVEKLFF.

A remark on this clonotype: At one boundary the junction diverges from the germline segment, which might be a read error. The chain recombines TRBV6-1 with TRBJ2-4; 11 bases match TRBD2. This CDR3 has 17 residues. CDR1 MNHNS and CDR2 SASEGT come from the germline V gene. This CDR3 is CPSSEWRLAGTKNIQYF. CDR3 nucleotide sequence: TGTCCCAGCAGTGAATGGAGACTAGCGGGGACCAAAAACATTCAGTACTTT.

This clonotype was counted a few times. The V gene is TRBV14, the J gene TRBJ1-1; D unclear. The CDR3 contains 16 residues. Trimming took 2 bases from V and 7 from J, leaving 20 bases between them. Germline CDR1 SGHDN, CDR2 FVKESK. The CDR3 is CASSQFWSNQPLEAFF. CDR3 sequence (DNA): TGTGCCAGCAGCCAATTCTGGAGTAACCAACCCCTTGAAGCTTTCTTT.

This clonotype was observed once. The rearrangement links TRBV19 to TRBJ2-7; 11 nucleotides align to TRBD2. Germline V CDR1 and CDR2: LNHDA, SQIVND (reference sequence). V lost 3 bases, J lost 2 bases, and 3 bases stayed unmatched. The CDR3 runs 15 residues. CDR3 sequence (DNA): TGTGCCAGTAGTATCCTAGCGGGGGGCCCCTACGAGCAGTACTTC. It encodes CASSILAGGPYEQYF.

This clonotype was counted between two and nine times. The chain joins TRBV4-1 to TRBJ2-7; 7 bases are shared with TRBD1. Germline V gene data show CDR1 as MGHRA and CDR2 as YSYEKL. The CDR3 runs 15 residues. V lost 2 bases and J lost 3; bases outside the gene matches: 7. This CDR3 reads CASSQPGTVFYEQYF. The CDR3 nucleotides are TGCGCCAGCAGCCAACCCGGGACAGTCTTCTACGAGCAGTACTTC.

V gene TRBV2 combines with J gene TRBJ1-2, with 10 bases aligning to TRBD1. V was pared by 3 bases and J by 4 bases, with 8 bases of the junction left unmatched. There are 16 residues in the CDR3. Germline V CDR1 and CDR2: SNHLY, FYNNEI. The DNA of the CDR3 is TGTGCCAGCAGTGATCGACAGGGGGCAACTTTCTATGGCTACACCTTC. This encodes CASSDRQGATFYGYTF.

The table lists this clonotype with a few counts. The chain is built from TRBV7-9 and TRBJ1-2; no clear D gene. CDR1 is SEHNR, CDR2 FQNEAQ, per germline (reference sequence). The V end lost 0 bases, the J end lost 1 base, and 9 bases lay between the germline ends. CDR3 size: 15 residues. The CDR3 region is CASSLAPDGNYGYTF. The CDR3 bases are TGTGCCAGCAGCTTAGCGCCTGACGGTAACTATGGCTACACCTTC.

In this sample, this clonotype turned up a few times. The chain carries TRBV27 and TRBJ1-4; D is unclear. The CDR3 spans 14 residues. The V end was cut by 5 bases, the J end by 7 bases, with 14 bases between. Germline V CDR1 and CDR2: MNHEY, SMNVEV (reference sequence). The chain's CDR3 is CASSLGNLGEKLFF. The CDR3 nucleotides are TGTGCCAGCAGTCTAGGTAACCTCGGTGAAAAACTGTTTTTT. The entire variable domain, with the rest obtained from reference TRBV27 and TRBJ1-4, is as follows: EAQVTQNPRYLITVTGKKLTVTCSQNMNHEYMSWYRQDPGLGLRQIYYSMNVEVTDKGDVPEGYKVSRKEKRNFPLILESPSPNQTSLYFCASSLGNLGEKLFFGSGTQLSVL.

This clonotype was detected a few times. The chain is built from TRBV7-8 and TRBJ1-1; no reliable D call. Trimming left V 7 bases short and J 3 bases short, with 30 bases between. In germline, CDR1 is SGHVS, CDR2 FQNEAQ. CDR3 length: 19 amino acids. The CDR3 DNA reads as TGTGCCAGCATTCGGTCCGTATACGTCGGTCGGACGTGGGACACTGAAGCTTTCTTT. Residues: CASIRSVYVGRTWDTEAFF.

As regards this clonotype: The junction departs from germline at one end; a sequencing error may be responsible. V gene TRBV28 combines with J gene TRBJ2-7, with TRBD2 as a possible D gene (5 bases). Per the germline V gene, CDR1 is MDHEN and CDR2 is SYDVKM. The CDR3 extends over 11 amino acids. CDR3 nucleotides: TGTGCCAGCAGTTTAGGGGTTGCCAGGACTTTC. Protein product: CASSLGVARTF.

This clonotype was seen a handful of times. This chain's CDR3 is CASSYSMSGRFYNEQFF. CDR3 DNA sequence: TGTGCCAGCAGTTACTCGATGTCAGGACGATTTTACAATGAGCAGTTCTTC. The rearrangement joins TRBV6-2 or TRBV6-3 to TRBJ2-1; no clear D. Per the germline V gene, CDR1 is MNHEY and CDR2 is SVGEGT. This CDR3 comprises 17 residues. Trimming took 0 bases from V and 4 from J, leaving 16 bases between them.

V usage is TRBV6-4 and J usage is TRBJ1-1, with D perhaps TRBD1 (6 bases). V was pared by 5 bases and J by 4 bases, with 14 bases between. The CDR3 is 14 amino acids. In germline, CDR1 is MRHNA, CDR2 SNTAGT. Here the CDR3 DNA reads TGTGCCAGCAGTCCTTCCGGGACAACCACTGAAGCTTTCTTT. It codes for CASSPSGTTTEAFF.

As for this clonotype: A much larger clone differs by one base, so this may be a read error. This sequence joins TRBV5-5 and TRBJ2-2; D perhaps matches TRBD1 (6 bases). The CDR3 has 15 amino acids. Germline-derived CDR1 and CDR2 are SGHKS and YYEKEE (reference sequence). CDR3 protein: CVSSLSQGGTGELFF. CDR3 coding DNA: TGTGTCAGCAGCTTGTCACAGGGCGGAACCGGGGAGCTGTTTTTT. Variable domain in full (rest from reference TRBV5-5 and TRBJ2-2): DAGVTQSPTHLIKTRGQQVTLRCSPISGHKSVSWYQQVLGQGPQFIFQYYEKEERGRGNFPDRFSARQFPNYSSELNVNALLLGDSALYLCVSSLSQGGTGELFFGEGSRLTVL.

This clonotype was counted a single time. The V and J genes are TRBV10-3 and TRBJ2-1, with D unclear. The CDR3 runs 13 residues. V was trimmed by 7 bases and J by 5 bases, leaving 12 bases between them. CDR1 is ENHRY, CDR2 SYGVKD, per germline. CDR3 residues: CAIKMAPNNEQFF. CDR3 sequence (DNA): TGTGCCATCAAGATGGCTCCTAACAATGAGCAGTTCTTC.

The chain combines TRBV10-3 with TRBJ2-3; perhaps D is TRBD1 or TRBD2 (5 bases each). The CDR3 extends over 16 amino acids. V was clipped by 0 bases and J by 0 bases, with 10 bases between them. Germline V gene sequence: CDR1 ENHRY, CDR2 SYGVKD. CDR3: CAISESTGASTDTQYF. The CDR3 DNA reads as TGTGCCATCAGTGAGTCGACCGGGGCTAGCACAGATACGCAGTATTTT.

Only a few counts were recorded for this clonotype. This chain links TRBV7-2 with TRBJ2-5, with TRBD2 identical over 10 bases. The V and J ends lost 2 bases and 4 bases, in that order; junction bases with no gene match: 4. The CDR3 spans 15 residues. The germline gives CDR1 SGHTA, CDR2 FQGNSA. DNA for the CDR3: TGTGCCAGCAGCTTACTAGCGGGGGTGGCAGAGACCCAGTACTTC. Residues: CASSLLAGVAETQYF.

In nucleotides, the CDR3 is TGTGCCAGCAAGGCTGAGGCTTACACTGAAGCTTTCTTT. Translation gives CASKAEAYTEAFF. This rearrangement joins TRBV27 to TRBJ1-1; no firm D call. The length of the CDR3 is 13 residues. Trimming left V 7 bases short and J 3 bases short, with 12 bases between. Germline lookup yields CDR1 MNHEY and CDR2 SMNVEV (reference sequence).

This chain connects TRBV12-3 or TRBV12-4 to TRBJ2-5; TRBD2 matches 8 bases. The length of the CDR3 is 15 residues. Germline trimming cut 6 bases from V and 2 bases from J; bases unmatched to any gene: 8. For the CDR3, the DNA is TGTGCCAGCAGCTCCGGGACTAGTGTACAAGAGACCCAGTACTTC. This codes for CASSSGTSVQETQYF.

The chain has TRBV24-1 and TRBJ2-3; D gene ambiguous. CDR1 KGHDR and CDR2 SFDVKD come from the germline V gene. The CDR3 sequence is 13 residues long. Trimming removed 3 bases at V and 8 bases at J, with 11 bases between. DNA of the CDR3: TGTGCCACCAGTGATATTGAGGACCGTACGCAGTATTTT. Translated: CATSDIEDRTQYF.

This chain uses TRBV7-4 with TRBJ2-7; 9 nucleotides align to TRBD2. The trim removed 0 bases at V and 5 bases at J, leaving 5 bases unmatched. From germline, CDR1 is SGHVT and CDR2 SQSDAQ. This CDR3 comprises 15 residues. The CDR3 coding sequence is TGTGCCAGCAGCTTAGCTAGCGGGGGCCAAGACGAGCAGTACGTC. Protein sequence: CASSLASGGQDEQYV.

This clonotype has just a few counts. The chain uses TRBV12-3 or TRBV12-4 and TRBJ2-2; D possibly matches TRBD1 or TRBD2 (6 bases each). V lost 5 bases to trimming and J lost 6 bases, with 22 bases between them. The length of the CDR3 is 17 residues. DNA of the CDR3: TGTGCCAGCAGTCGACCTTTCGGGGGCCAAAGTCCCGGGGAGCTGTTTTTT. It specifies CASSRPFGGQSPGELFF.

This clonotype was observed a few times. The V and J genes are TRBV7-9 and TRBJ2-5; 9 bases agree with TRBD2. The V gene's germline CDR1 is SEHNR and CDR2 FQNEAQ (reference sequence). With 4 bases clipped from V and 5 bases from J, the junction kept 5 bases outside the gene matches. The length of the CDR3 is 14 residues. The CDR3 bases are TGTGCCAGCAGCTCCCTGGCGGGGGGGGAGACCCAGTACTTC. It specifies CASSSLAGGETQYF.

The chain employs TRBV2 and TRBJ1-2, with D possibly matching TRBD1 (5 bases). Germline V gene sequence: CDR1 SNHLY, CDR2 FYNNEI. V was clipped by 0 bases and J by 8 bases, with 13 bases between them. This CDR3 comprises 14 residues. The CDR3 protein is CASSEARGGVGYTF. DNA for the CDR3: TGTGCCAGCAGTGAAGCTCGAGGAGGGGTGGGCTACACCTTC.

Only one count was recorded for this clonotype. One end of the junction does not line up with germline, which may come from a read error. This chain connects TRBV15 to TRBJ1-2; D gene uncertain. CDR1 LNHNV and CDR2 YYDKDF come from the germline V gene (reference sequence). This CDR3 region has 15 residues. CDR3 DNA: TGTGTCACCCTTCCAAAGGCCAACGTACCAGGTGGCTACACCTTC. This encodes CVTLPKANVPGGYTF.

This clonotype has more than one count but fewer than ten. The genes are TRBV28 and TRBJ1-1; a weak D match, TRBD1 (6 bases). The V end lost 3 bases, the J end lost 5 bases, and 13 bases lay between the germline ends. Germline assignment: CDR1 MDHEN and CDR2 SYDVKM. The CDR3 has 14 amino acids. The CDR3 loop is CASSLTGWGTEAFF. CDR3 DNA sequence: TGTGCCAGCAGTTTGACAGGATGGGGGACTGAAGCTTTCTTT.

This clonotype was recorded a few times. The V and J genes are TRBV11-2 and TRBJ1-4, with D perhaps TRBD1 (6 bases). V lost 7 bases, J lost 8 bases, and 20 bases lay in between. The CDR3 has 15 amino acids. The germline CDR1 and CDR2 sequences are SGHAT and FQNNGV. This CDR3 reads CASTSREDRSEKLFF. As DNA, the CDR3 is TGTGCCAGCACCTCTAGAGAGGACAGATCCGAAAAACTGTTTTTT.

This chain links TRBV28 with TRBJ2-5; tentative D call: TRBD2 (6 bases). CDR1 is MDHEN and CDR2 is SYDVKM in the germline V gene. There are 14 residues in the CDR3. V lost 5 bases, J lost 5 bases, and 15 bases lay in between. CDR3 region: CASSRVGDSETQYF. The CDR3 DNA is TGTGCCAGCAGTCGGGTCGGGGACTCGGAGACCCAGTACTTC.

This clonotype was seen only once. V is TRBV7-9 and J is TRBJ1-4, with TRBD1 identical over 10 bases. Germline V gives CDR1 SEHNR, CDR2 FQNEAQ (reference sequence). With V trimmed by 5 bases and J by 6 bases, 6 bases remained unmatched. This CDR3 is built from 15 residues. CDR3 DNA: TGTGCCAGCAGCGCCGGACAGGGGGGGGATGAAAAACTGTTTTTT. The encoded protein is CASSAGQGGDEKLFF. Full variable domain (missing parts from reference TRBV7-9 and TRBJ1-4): DTGVSQNPRHKITKRGQNVTFRCDPISEHNRLYWYRQTLGQGPEFLTYFQNEAQLEKSRLLSDRFSAERPKGSFSTLEIQRTEQGDSAMYLCASSAGQGGDEKLFFGSGTQLSVL.